This T cell receptor beta chain was retrieved from a study of T-cell reconstitution after alpha-beta-depleted transplantation in children. Unique molecular identifiers were incorporated into the prepared TCRbeta library. TCRdb ran MiXCR on the PCR reads and lists one entry per CDR3 protein. The sample holds about a million distinct CDR3 sequences, 25% to 35% seen once. Germline CDR1 DFQATT, CDR2 SNEGSKA (reference sequence). The V and J ends lost 5 bases and 5 bases, in that order; junction bases with no gene match: 9. The CDR3 is made up of 16 amino acids. In regard to this clonotype: What it binds is unknown.

Study-wide points: At day 60, the high TCRbeta diversity found in some patients originated from recipient T cells and thymic progenitors that had survived. One year post-transplant, T-cell counts and diversity were largely derived from T cells produced anew. As was reported, about two months after transplant, alpha-beta T cells came from several hundred expanded graft clones.

The sequence was collected from a boy younger than two who had a stem cell transplant for SCID, so the T cells may come from the graft donor. The chain employs TRBV20-1 and TRBJ2-3; the match to TRBD2 covers 14 bases. Sequenced here: PBMCs, mostly from graft donor cells, sampled 360 days after TCRalphabeta/CD19-depleted stem cell transplant. CDR3: CSALIPTSGGEDTQYF. The CDR3 nucleotides read TGCAGTGCTCTAATTCCGACTAGCGGGGGGGAAGATACGCAGTATTTT.